The T cell receptor (beta chain) described here comes from a study of CD8+ T cells in alopecia areata. Across the whole study: The percentage of affected scalp area served as the score of severity for treated patients.

Trimming removed 4 bases at V and 2 bases at J, with 14 bases between. The CDR3 loop spans 16 amino acids. Germline CDR1 and CDR2: SGHVS and FNYEAQ. Stated treatment: oral pan-JAK inhibitor, 5-10 mg twice daily. Researchers gathered lesional scalp punch biopsies and peripheral blood from patients with alopecia areata. Isolated RNA was reverse transcribed into cDNA used as the sequencing template. Data came from immunoSEQ multiplex PCR; TCRdb stores just in-frame clones and leaves some out. Of 180,000 or so clones in the sample, roughly 64% were seen once. This clone was detected a few times. Its antigen remains unidentified. Overall study results and limits: Lesional scalp displayed greater clonality than normal scalp, most notably in alopecia totalis/universalis.

The V gene is TRBV7-6, the J gene TRBJ2-2; D may match TRBD1 or TRBD2 (5 bases each). This receptor was taken from a human donor with alopecia areata. This specimen was CD4+ T cells sorted from blood, taken at week 24, from a patient treated with tofacitinib. The CDR3 region has the DNA TGTGCCAGCAGCTCTACCGGGACGGCTAACACCGGGGAGCTGTTTTTT. Amino acids: CASSSTGTANTGELFF.